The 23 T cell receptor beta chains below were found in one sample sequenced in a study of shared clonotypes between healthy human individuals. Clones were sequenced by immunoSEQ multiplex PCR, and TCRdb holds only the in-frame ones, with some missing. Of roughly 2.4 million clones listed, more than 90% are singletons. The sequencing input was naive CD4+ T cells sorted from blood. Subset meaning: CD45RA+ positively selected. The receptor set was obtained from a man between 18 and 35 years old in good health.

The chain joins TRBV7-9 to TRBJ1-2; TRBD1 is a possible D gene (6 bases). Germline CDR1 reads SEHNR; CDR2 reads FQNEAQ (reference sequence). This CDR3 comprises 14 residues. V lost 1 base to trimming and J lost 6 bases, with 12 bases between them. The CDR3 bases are TGTGCCAGCAGCTTAGATTCCAGGGGCAATGGCTACACCTTC. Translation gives CASSLDSRGNGYTF. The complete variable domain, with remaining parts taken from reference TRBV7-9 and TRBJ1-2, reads DTGVSQNPRHKITKRGQNVTFRCDPISEHNRLYWYRQTLGQGPEFLTYFQNEAQLEKSRLLSDRFSAERPKGSFSTLEIQRTEQGDSAMYLCASSLDSRGNGYTFGSGTRLTVV.

CDR3 sequence (DNA): TGTGCCACCCGCCGGGACAGCACTAACTATGGCTACACCTTC. It yields the protein CATRRDSTNYGYTF. The rearrangement joins TRBV5-8 to TRBJ1-2, with 7 nucleotides matching TRBD1. The CDR3 runs to 14 residues. V shed 9 bases and J 0 bases; nucleotides not matched to a gene: 8. Per the germline V gene, CDR1 is SGHTS and CDR2 is YDEGEE.

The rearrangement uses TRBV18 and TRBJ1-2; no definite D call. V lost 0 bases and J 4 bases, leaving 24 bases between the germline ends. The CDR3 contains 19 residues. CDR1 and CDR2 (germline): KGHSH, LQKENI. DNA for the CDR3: TGTGCCAGCTCACCACCGATTGGGCCGAATGCTCTCGGCGGCTATGGCTACACCTTC. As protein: CASSPPIGPNALGGYGYTF.

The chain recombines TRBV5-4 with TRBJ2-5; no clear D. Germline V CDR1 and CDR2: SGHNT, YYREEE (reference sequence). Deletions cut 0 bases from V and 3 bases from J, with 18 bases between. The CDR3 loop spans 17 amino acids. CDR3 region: CASSLARSIFAKETQYF. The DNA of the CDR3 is TGTGCCAGCAGCTTGGCCCGGTCGATCTTCGCAAAAGAGACCCAGTACTTC.

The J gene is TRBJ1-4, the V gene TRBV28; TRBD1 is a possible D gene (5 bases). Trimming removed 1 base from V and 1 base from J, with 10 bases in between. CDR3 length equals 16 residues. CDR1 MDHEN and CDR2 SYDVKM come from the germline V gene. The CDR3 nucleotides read TGTGCCAGCAGTTTATATAGGGGACTAACTAATGAAAAACTGTTTTTT. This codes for CASSLYRGLTNEKLFF.

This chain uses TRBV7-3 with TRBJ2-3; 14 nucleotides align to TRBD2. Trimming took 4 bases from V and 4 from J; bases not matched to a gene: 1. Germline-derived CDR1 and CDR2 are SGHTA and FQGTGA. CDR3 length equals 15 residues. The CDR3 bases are TGTGCCAGCAGCTCGGGACTAGCGGGGGCAGATACGCAGTATTTT. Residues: CASSSGLAGADTQYF.

For the CDR3, the DNA is TGCGCCAGCAGCTCGACTAGCGGGGCGCTCAGGGAGCTGTTTTTT. Translated: CASSSTSGALRELFF. The gene calls are TRBV5-1 and TRBJ2-2; the match to TRBD2 covers 11 bases. Germline CDR1 is SGHRS and CDR2 is YFSETQ. CDR3 length equals 15 residues. V lost 3 bases, J lost 9 bases, and 7 bases stayed unmatched.

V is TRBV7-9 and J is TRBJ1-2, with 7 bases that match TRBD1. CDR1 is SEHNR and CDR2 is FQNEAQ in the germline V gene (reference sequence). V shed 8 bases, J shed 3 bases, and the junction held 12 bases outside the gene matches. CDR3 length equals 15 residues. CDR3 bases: TGTGCCAGCCGAAAATTTCCGGGACAGTACTATGGCTACACCTTC. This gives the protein CASRKFPGQYYGYTF.

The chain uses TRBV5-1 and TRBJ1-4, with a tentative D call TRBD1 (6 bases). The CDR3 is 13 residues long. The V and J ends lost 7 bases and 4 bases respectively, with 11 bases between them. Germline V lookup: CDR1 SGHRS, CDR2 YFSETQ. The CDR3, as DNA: TGCGCCAGCGGACAGACCATTAATGAAAAACTGTTTTTT. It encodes CASGQTINEKLFF.

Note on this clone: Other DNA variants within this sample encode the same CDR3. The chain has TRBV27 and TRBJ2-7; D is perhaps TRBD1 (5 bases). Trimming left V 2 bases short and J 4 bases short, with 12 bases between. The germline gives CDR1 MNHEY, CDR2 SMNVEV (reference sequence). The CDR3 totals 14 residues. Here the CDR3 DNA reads TGTGCCAGCAGTTTACTGTCGCAGGGTTACGAGCAGTACTTC. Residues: CASSLLSQGYEQYF.

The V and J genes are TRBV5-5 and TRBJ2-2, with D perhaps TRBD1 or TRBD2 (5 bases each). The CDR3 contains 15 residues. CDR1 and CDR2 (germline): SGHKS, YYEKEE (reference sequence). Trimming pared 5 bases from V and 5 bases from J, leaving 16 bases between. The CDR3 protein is CASSWGPGGTGELFF. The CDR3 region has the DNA TGTGCCAGCAGTTGGGGACCGGGCGGGACCGGGGAGCTGTTTTTT.

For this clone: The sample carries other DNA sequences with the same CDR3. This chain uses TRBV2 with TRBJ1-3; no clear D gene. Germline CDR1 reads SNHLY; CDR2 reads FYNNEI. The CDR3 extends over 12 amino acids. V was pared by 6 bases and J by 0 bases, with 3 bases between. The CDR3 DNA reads TGTGCCAGCAGCCGCTCTGGAAACACCATATATTTT. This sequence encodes CASSRSGNTIYF.

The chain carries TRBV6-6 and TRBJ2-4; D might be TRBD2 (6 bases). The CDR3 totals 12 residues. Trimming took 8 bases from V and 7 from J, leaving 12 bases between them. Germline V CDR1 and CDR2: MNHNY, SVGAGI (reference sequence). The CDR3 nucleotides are TGTGCCAGCCATATTGGGGGGAACATTCAGTACTTC. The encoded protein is CASHIGGNIQYF.

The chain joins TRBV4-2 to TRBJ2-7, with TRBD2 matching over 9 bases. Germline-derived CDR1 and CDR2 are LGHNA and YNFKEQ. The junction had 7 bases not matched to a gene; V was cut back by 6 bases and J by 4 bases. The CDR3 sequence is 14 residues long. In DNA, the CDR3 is TGTGCCAGCAGAGGTAGCGGGGGAACTTACGAGCAGTACTTC. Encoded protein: CASRGSGGTYEQYF.

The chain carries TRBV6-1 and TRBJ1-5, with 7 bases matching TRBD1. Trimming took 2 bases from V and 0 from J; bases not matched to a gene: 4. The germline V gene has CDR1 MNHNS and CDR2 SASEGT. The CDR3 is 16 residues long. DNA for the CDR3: TGTGCCAGCAGTGAAATGGGACAGAATAGCAATCAGCCCCAGCATTTT. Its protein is CASSEMGQNSNQPQHF.

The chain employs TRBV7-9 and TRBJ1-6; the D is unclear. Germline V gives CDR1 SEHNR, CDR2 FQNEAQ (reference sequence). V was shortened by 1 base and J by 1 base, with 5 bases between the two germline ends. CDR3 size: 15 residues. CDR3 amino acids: CASSLGRSYNSPLHF. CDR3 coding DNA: TGTGCCAGCAGCTTAGGTCGGTCCTATAATTCACCCCTCCACTTT.

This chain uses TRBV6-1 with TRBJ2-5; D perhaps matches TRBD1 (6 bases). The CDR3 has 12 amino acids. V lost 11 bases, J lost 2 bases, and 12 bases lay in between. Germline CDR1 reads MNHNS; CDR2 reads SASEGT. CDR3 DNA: TGTGCCTGCCGGGACACACAAGAGACCCAGTACTTC. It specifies CACRDTQETQYF.

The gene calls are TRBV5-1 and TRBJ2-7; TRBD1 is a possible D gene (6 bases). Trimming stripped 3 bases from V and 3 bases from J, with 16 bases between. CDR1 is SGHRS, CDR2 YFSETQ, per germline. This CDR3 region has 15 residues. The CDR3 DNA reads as TGCGCCAGCAGCTATCTGGACAGTTTACTCTACGAGCAGTACTTC. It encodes CASSYLDSLLYEQYF.

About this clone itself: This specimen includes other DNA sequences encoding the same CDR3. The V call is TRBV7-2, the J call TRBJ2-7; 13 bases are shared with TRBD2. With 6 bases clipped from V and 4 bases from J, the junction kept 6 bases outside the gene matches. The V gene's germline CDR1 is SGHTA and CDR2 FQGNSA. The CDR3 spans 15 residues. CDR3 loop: CASSILAGGPYEQYF. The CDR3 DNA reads TGTGCCAGCAGTATACTAGCGGGAGGGCCGTACGAGCAGTACTTC.

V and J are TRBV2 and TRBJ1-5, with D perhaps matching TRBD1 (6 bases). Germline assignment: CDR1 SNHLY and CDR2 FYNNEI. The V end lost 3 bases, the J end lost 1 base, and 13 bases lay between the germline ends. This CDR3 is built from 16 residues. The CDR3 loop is CASSERGHRSNQPQHF. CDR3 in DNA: TGTGCCAGCAGTGAGAGGGGACATCGCAGCAATCAGCCCCAGCATTTT.

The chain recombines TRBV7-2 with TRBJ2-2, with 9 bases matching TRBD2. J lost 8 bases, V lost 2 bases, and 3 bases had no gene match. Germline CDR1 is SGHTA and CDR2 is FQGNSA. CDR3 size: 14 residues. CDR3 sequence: CASSLLAGPGELFF. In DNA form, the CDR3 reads TGTGCCAGCAGCTTACTAGCGGGACCTGGGGAGCTGTTTTTT.

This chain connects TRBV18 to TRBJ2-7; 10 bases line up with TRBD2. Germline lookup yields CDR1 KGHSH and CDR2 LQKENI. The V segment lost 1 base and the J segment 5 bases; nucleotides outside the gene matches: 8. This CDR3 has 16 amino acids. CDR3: CASSPQSLAGWDEQYF. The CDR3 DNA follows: TGTGCCAGCTCACCACAATCACTAGCGGGATGGGACGAGCAGTACTTC.

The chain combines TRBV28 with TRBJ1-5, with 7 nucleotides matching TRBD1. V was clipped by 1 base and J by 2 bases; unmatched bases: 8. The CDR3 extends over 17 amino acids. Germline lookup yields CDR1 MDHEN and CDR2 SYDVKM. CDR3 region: CASSLSRGGLGNQPQHF. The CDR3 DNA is TGTGCCAGCAGTTTATCTAGAGGGGGCTTGGGCAATCAGCCCCAGCATTTT.